These 10 T cell receptor beta chains came from one sample sequenced in a study of T cells after yellow fever vaccination. TCRdb passed the 5' RACE reads through MiXCR, listing each CDR3 protein once. The table lists about 340,000 distinct CDR3 sequences, around 12% of them singletons. Sequenced material: CD4+ T cells sorted from PBMCs, taken 15 days after the yellow fever booster vaccination. The source of these receptors is a man in his late teens or twenties who received the YFV17D yellow fever vaccine.

Many counts were recorded for this clonotype. The chain combines TRBV10-3 with TRBJ1-1; D is uncertain. The CDR3 contains 13 residues. CDR1 and CDR2 (germline): ENHRY, SYGVKD. Trimming stripped 0 bases from V and 5 bases from J, with 7 bases between. This CDR3 reads CAISESERTEAFF. DNA of the CDR3: TGTGCCATCAGTGAGTCGGAGAGGACTGAAGCTTTCTTT.

This clonotype was seen only a few times. The chain has TRBV10-3 and TRBJ1-2; 7 nucleotides agree with TRBD1. The CDR3 has 13 residues. Germline V CDR1 and CDR2: ENHRY, SYGVKD. J gave up 3 bases and V 11 bases, and 9 bases lay outside the gene matches. The CDR3 loop reads CAGRDSLDYGYTF. The CDR3 bases are TGTGCCGGCCGGGACAGCCTCGACTATGGCTACACCTTC.

The chain is built from TRBV15 and TRBJ1-6; TRBD1 is a possible D gene (5 bases). This CDR3 is 14 amino acids long. Looked up from germline, CDR1 is LNHNV and CDR2 is YYDKDF (reference sequence). V lost 4 bases and J lost 14, with 18 bases in between. In DNA, the CDR3 is TGTGCCACCAGCAATCCTGCGGACGGGGGATCCCTCCACTTT. Translated: CATSNPADGGSLHF. The complete variable domain, with remaining parts taken from reference TRBV15 and TRBJ1-6, reads DAMVIQNPRYQVTQFGKPVTLSCSQTLNHNVMYWYQQKSSQAPKLLFHYYDKDFNNEADTPDNFQSRRPNTSFCFLDIRSPGLGDTAMYLCATSNPADGGSLHFGNGTRLTVT.

This clonotype was detected ten times or more. The rearrangement joins TRBV5-1 to TRBJ2-4, with 10 bases fitting TRBD1. This CDR3 spans 14 amino acids. Per the germline V gene, CDR1 is SGHRS and CDR2 is YFSETQ. With 0 bases clipped from V and 7 bases from J, the junction kept 1 base outside the gene matches. The CDR3 reads CASSLEGQGNIQYF. CDR3 sequence (DNA): TGCGCCAGCAGCTTGGAGGGACAGGGGAACATTCAGTACTTC.

The chain has TRBV11-3 and TRBJ2-1, with 9 bases aligning to TRBD2. This CDR3 spans 13 amino acids. Germline V CDR1 and CDR2: SGHNT, YENEEA. V lost 5 bases to trimming and J lost 9 bases; unmatched junction nucleotides: 5. The CDR3 nucleotides read TGTGCCAGCAGCGGCGGGGGGGAGGCTGAGCAGTTCTTC. Translating it yields CASSGGGEAEQFF.

This clonotype was seen a handful of times. This rearrangement joins TRBV7-2 to TRBJ1-1, with 10 positions matching TRBD1. Trimming took 3 bases from V and 5 from J; bases not matched to a gene: 3. Germline values: CDR1 SGHTA, CDR2 FQGNSA. CDR3 length equals 14 residues. The CDR3 DNA sequence: TGTGCCAGCAGCTTCGACAGGGGGCGTACTGAAGCTTTCTTT. This codes for CASSFDRGRTEAFF.

The V and J genes are TRBV5-1 and TRBJ1-1, with no clear D. There are 13 residues in the CDR3. CDR1 is SGHRS, CDR2 YFSETQ, per germline. The V end was cut by 6 bases, the J end by 5 bases, with 14 bases between. The CDR3 sequence is CASTDSPGTEAFF. CDR3 DNA sequence: TGCGCCAGCACAGACTCACCGGGAACTGAAGCTTTCTTT.

This clonotype was seen ten or more times. J is TRBJ1-1 and V is TRBV28; no clear D. The V end lost 8 bases, the J end lost 0 bases, and 10 bases lay between the germline ends. CDR1 and CDR2 from the germline V gene are MDHEN and SYDVKM. The CDR3 extends over 13 amino acids. The chain's CDR3 is CASVRWLNTEAFF. The CDR3 DNA reads as TGTGCCAGCGTCCGCTGGCTGAACACTGAAGCTTTCTTT.

CDR3 nucleotides: TGCGCCAGCAGCCTGGGGACAGGGGGCGCGGAAGGCTACACCTTC. Protein: CASSLGTGGAEGYTF. The chain employs TRBV4-1 and TRBJ1-2; TRBD1 matches at 12 bases. The ends lost 4 bases at V and 8 bases at J; junction bases unmatched: 8. The CDR3 covers 15 residues. CDR1 and CDR2 (germline): MGHRA, YSYEKL.

This clonotype appeared a few times. The chain combines TRBV18 with TRBJ2-7; 11 nucleotides match TRBD2. V lost 3 bases, J lost 1 base, and 5 bases stayed unmatched. The CDR3 contains 16 residues. Germline V gene data show CDR1 as KGHSH and CDR2 as LQKENI. Here the CDR3 reads CASSPSLAGDSYEQYF. DNA for the CDR3: TGTGCCAGCTCACCGTCACTAGCGGGGGATTCCTACGAGCAGTACTTC.